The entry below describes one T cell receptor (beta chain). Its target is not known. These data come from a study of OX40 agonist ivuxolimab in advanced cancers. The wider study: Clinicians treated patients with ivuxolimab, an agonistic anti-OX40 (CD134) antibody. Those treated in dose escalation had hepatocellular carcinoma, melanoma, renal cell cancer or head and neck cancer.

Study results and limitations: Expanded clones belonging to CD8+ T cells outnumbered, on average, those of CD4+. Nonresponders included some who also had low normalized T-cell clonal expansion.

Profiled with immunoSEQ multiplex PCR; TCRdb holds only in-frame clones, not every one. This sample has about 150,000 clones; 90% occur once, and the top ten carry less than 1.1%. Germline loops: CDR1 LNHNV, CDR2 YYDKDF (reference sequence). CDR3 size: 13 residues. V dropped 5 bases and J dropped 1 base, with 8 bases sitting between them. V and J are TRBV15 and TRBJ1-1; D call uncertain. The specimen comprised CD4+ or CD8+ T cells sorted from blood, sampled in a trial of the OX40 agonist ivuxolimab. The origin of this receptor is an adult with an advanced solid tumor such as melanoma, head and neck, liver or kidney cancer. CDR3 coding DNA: TGTGCCACCAGCGCGCCGGAGAACACTGAAGCTTTCTTT. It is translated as CATSAPENTEAFF.